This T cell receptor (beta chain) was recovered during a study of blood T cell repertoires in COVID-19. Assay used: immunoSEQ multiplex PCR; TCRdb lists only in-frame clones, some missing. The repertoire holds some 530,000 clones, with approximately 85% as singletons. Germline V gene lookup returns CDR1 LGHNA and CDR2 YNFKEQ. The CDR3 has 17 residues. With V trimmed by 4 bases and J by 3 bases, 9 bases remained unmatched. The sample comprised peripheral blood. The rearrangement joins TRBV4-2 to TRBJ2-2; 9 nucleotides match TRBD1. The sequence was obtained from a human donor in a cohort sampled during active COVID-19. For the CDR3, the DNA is TGTGCCAGCAGCCCTATCCGGACAGGGGCCGACACCGGGGAGCTGTTTTTT. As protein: CASSPIRTGADTGELFF.